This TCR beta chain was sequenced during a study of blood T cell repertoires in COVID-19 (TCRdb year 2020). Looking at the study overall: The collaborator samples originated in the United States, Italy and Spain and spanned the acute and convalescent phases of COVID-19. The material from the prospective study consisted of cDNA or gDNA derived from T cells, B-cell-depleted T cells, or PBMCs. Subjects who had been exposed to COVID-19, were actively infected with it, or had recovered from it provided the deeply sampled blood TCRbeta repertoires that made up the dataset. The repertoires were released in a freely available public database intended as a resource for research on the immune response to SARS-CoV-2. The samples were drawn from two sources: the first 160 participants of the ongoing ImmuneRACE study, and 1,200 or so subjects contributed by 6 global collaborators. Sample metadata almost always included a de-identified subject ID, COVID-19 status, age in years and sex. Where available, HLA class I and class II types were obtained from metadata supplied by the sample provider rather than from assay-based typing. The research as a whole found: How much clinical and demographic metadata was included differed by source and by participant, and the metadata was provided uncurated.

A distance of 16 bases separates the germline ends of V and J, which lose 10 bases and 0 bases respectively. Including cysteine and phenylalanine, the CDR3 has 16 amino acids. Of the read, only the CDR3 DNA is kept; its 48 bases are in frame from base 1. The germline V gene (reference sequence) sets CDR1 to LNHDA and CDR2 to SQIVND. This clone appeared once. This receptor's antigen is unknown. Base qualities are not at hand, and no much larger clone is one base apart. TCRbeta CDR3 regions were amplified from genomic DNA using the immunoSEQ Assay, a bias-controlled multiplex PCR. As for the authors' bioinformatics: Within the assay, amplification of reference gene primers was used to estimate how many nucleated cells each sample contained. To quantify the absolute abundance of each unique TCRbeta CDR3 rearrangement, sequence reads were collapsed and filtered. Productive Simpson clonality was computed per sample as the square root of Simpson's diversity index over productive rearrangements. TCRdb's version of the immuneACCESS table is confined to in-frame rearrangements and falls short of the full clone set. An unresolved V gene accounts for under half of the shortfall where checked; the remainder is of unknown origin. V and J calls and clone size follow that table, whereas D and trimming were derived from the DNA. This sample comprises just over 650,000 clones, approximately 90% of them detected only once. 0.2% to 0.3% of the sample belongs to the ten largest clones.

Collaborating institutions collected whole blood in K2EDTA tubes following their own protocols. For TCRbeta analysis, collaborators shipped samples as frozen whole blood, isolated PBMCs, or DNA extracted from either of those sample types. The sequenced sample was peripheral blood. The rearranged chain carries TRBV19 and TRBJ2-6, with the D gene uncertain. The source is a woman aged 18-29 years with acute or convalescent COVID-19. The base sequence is TGTGCCACCCTTGCAGAGGCAGACTCTGGGGCCAACGTCCTGACTTTC. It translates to CATLAEADSGANVLTF.